This T cell receptor (beta chain) was sequenced in a study of persistence of HIV-infected CD4 T cells. Lysates of CMV-infected fibroblasts at 10 ug/mL stimulated these cells. CD40L/CD69 double-negative CD45RO-high memory CD4+ T cells were collected. These HIV-1-infected adults initiated suppressive ART in chronic infection. Stimulated PBMCs had first been depleted of CD8+ T cells. As for this clone: The antigen is not known.

CDR3 length equals 15 residues. Germline V gene sequence: CDR1 MGHRA, CDR2 YSYEKL. Between the trimmed V and J ends, which lost 1 base and 6 bases, there was a span of 13 bases. Sequencing used immunoSEQ version 4 in survey mode. Each sample used up to 1 ug genomic DNA diluted to around 9.5 ng/uL. TCRdb's table, derived via immunoSEQ multiplex PCR, lists solely in-frame clones and lacks some. In the table there are more than 25,000 clones, more than 75% of which are singletons. The sequence was collected from an adult woman with HIV who was CMV-seropositive. This rearrangement joins TRBV4-1 to TRBJ1-5; D gene uncertain. Sequences were derived from CD4+ T cells sorted from PBMCs after 18-hour stimulation, sampled from a patient who received antiretroviral therapy. The CDR3 is CASSQGGQSVQPQHF. As DNA, the CDR3 is TGCGCCAGCAGCCAAGGTGGGCAATCGGTTCAGCCCCAGCATTTT.